These 27 T cell receptor beta chains came from one sample sequenced in a study of CD8 T cells in Susac syndrome. The RNA input was about 0.5 to 1 ug, and it was reverse transcribed with random hexamers. TCRdb reprocessed the immunoSEQ multiplex PCR reads via MiXCR and lists one record per CDR3 protein. The table lists about 190,000 distinct CDR3 sequences, about 94% of them singletons. Material for sequencing was CD4+ T cells from PBMCs. The receptors derive from a human donor with Susac syndrome.

The chain uses TRBV29-1 and TRBJ2-1, with D possibly matching TRBD1 (5 bases). Germline V lookup: CDR1 SQVTM, CDR2 ANQGSEA. This CDR3 spans 13 amino acids. V dropped 3 bases and J dropped 7 bases, with 13 bases sitting between them. DNA of the CDR3: TGCAGCGTTGACCCCAGGGTAGGAAATGAGCAGTTCTTC. Residues: CSVDPRVGNEQFF.

CDR3 sequence reads: CSAEKDNYEQYF. CDR3 sequence (DNA): TGCAGCGCCGAAAAGGACAACTACGAGCAGTACTTC. V and J are TRBV29-1 and TRBJ2-7, with D perhaps TRBD1 (5 bases). There are 12 residues in the CDR3. Germline loops: CDR1 SQVTM, CDR2 ANQGSEA. Trimming shortened V by 7 bases and J by 3 bases, and 13 bases separated the two germline ends.

The chain is built from TRBV30 and TRBJ1-5; no reliable D call. The CDR3 has 12 residues. Trimming removed 1 base from V and 3 bases from J, with 4 bases in between. Germline CDR1 is GTSNPN and CDR2 is SVGIG (reference sequence). The CDR3 region is CAWSGPNQPQHF. The CDR3 nucleotides are TGTGCCTGGAGTGGCCCCAATCAGCCCCAGCATTTT.

V gene TRBV12-3 or TRBV12-4 combines with J gene TRBJ1-1; tentative D call: TRBD1 (5 bases). The CDR3 runs 15 residues. Trimming removed 3 bases from V and 5 bases from J, with 16 bases in between. The CDR3 coding sequence is TGTGCCAGCAGTTTTCAGACGGGGGTGGGGACTGAAGCTTTCTTT. It encodes CASSFQTGVGTEAFF.

This clonotype was detected once. This chain connects TRBV5-4 to TRBJ1-6; weak D call: TRBD1 (5 bases). The V gene's germline CDR1 is SGHNT and CDR2 YYREEE (reference sequence). CDR3 length: 12 residues. The V gene lost 0 bases and the J gene lost 14 bases, with 9 bases spanning the gap. The CDR3 nucleotides read TGTGCCAGCAGCTTGGGTGTAGGGGCCCTCCACTTT. Its translation is CASSLGVGALHF. Using reference TRBV5-4 and TRBJ1-6 for the parts outside the CDR3, the full variable domain is ETGVTQSPTHLIKTRGQQVTLRCSSQSGHNTVSWYQQALGQGPQFIFQYYREEENGRGNFPPRFSGLQFPNYSSELNVNALELDDSALYLCASSLGVGALHFGNGTRLTVT.

The chain carries TRBV28 and TRBJ1-4; perhaps TRBD1 as D (5 bases). The germline V and J ends were trimmed by 6 bases and 5 bases, with 19 bases remaining between them. CDR3 size: 16 residues. Germline V gene lookup returns CDR1 MDHEN and CDR2 SYDVKM. CDR3 loop: CASSPSAGTINEKLFF. CDR3 sequence (DNA): TGTGCCAGCAGCCCTTCGGCAGGGACGATAAATGAAAAACTGTTTTTT.

The rearrangement links TRBV18 to TRBJ1-5; the D is unclear. Germline CDR1 KGHSH, CDR2 LQKENI. This CDR3 is 15 amino acids long. The V gene lost 3 bases and the J gene lost 6 bases, with 15 bases spanning the gap. As DNA, the CDR3 is TGTGCCAGCTCACCTTCCGGGTCTTCATTTCAGCCCCAGCATTTT. It yields the protein CASSPSGSSFQPQHF.

The chain has TRBV4-1 and TRBJ1-5; 7 bases fit TRBD1. The CDR3 is 13 amino acids. CDR1 is MGHRA, CDR2 YSYEKL, per germline. V shed 5 bases, J shed 5 bases, and the junction held 3 bases outside the gene matches. This CDR3 is CASSGTEYQPQHF. CDR3 nucleotide sequence: TGCGCCAGCAGCGGGACAGAGTATCAGCCCCAGCATTTT.

The rearrangement joins TRBV7-3 to TRBJ2-1, with TRBD2 matching over 8 bases. The CDR3 loop spans 11 amino acids. The ends lost 7 bases at V and 14 bases at J; junction bases unmatched: 7. Germline CDR1 reads SGHTA; CDR2 reads FQGTGA. The CDR3 DNA follows: TGTGCCAGCACTTCCGGGACTAGGAAGTTCTTC. As protein: CASTSGTRKFF.

In DNA form, the CDR3 reads TGTGCCATCAGTGGGTACCAGAGCTCCTACAATGAGCAGTTCTTC. Protein sequence: CAISGYQSSYNEQFF. The chain combines TRBV10-3 with TRBJ2-1; D remains unclear. This CDR3 spans 15 amino acids. The ends were cut back, 4 bases at V and 0 bases at J, with 10 bases in the middle. Per the germline V gene, CDR1 is ENHRY and CDR2 is SYGVKD.

The chain combines TRBV12-3 or TRBV12-4 with TRBJ2-7; D gene ambiguous. The CDR3 runs to 14 residues. Trimming shortened V by 5 bases and J by 2 bases, and 13 bases separated the two germline ends. The CDR3 sequence: CASSPQVITYEQYF. In nucleotides, the CDR3 is TGTGCCAGCAGTCCTCAGGTTATCACCTACGAGCAGTACTTC.

The chain combines TRBV28 with TRBJ2-1; D possibly matches TRBD1 or TRBD2 (5 bases each). The CDR3 spans 17 residues. Per the germline V gene, CDR1 is MDHEN and CDR2 is SYDVKM. The V end lost 5 bases, the J end lost 3 bases, and 20 bases lay between the germline ends. The CDR3 spells CASSPFPGADRYNEQFF. The CDR3 DNA reads TGTGCCAGCAGTCCATTCCCCGGGGCGGATCGCTACAATGAGCAGTTCTTC.

The chain links TRBV3-1 to TRBJ1-2; tentative D call: TRBD1 (6 bases). CDR3 length equals 14 residues. With 1 base removed from V and 5 bases from J, the gap between germline ends came to 11 bases. Germline V gives CDR1 LGHDT, CDR2 YNNKEL (reference sequence). The DNA for the CDR3 is TGTGCCAGCAGCCAAGGACAGGCTTATTATGGCTACACCTTC. Encoded protein: CASSQGQAYYGYTF.

V gene TRBV7-2 combines with J gene TRBJ1-2, with TRBD1 identical over 7 bases. J was trimmed by 8 bases and V by 5 bases; bases with no gene match: 11. The CDR3 is 14 amino acids. The germline V gene encodes CDR1 SGHTA and CDR2 FQGNSA. CDR3 loop: CASSTHRGSDGYTF. The CDR3 nucleotides read TGTGCCAGCAGCACCCACAGGGGATCGGACGGCTACACCTTC.

The chain has TRBV6-1 and TRBJ2-4, with D perhaps being TRBD1 or TRBD2 (6 bases each). Germline values: CDR1 MNHNS, CDR2 SASEGT. The V end lost 9 bases, the J end lost 6 bases, and 12 bases lay between the germline ends. The CDR3 loop spans 12 amino acids. The CDR3 region is CASGGPGNIQYF. For the CDR3, the DNA is TGTGCCAGTGGGGGGCCGGGAAACATTCAGTACTTC.

The rearrangement links TRBV20-1 to TRBJ2-3; 10 bases align to TRBD2. The CDR3 length is 13 residues. Trimming cost V 6 bases and J 1 base; bases outside gene matches: 1. The germline gives CDR1 DFQATT, CDR2 SNEGSKA (reference sequence). In nucleotides, the CDR3 is TGCAGTGCCGGGACTAGCGGCACAGATACGCAGTATTTT. Protein: CSAGTSGTDTQYF.

V gene TRBV7-9 combines with J gene TRBJ2-3, with 9 bases lining up with TRBD2. J gave up 6 bases and V 5 bases, and 9 bases lay outside the gene matches. The CDR3 spans 15 residues. Germline lookup yields CDR1 SEHNR and CDR2 FQNEAQ (reference sequence). CDR3 protein: CASSGRTSGPDTQYF. The CDR3 DNA follows: TGTGCCAGCAGCGGGAGAACTAGCGGGCCCGATACGCAGTATTTT.

The V call is TRBV15, the J call TRBJ2-3, with D hard to call. V was clipped by 9 bases and J by 6 bases, with 7 bases between them. The germline V gene has CDR1 LNHNV and CDR2 YYDKDF (reference sequence). CDR3 length: 10 residues. CDR3 in DNA: TGTGCCACTGACAAGGATACGCAGTATTTT. It codes for CATDKDTQYF. Complete variable domain (other parts from reference TRBV15 and TRBJ2-3): DAMVIQNPRYQVTQFGKPVTLSCSQTLNHNVMYWYQQKSSQAPKLLFHYYDKDFNNEADTPDNFQSRRPNTSFCFLDIRSPGLGDTAMYLCATDKDTQYFGPGTRLTVL.

This sequence joins TRBV7-9 and TRBJ2-1; TRBD1 matches 7 bases. V lost 4 bases to trimming and J lost 10 bases; unmatched junction nucleotides: 16. The CDR3 has 16 residues. Germline V gene lookup returns CDR1 SEHNR and CDR2 FQNEAQ (reference sequence). The CDR3 protein is CASSSVLSDRVWEQFF. The DNA of the CDR3 is TGTGCCAGCAGCTCTGTCCTCTCCGACAGGGTATGGGAGCAGTTCTTC.

This chain uses TRBV20-1 with TRBJ1-3; D unresolved. The V and J ends lost 5 bases and 4 bases respectively, with 9 bases between them. This CDR3 contains 12 residues. The germline V gene has CDR1 DFQATT and CDR2 SNEGSKA (reference sequence). The CDR3 here is CSAQRGGNTIYF. Written as DNA, the CDR3 is TGCAGTGCTCAGAGAGGAGGAAACACCATATATTTT.

The rearrangement uses TRBV3-1 and TRBJ2-6, with D perhaps TRBD1 (5 bases). CDR3 size: 16 residues. Germline CDR1 LGHDT, CDR2 YNNKEL (reference sequence). Trimming pared 3 bases from V and 0 bases from J, leaving 9 bases between. The CDR3 region is CASSQGRRSGANVLTF. CDR3 bases: TGTGCCAGCAGCCAGGGGCGACGCTCTGGGGCCAACGTCCTGACTTTC.

This clonotype is a singleton in its sample. The chain links TRBV5-1 to TRBJ1-2; D remains unclear. Germline V gene lookup returns CDR1 SGHRS and CDR2 YFSETQ. The V end lost 0 bases, the J end lost 1 base, and 4 bases lay between the germline ends. The CDR3 totals 13 residues. CDR3 in DNA: TGCGCCAGCAGCTTGGCCAGTAACTATGGCTACACCTTC. This gives the protein CASSLASNYGYTF. Filled out from reference TRBV5-1 and TRBJ1-2, the complete variable domain reads KAGVTQTPRYLIKTRGQQVTLSCSPISGHRSVSWYQQTPGQGLQFLFEYFSETQRNKGNFPGRFSGRQFSNSRSEMNVSTLELGDSALYLCASSLASNYGYTFGSGTRLTVV.

The V call is TRBV19, the J call TRBJ1-4, with unresolved D. The germline CDR1 and CDR2 sequences are LNHDA and SQIVND (reference sequence). This CDR3 has 15 amino acids. V was cut by 5 bases and J by 0 bases, with 10 bases left in between. The CDR3 spells CASSEGSATNEKLFF. In DNA, the CDR3 is TGTGCCAGTAGTGAAGGTTCGGCAACTAATGAAAAACTGTTTTTT.

The chain recombines TRBV3-1 with TRBJ2-7, with 8 bases matching TRBD2. Germline V gene data show CDR1 as LGHDT and CDR2 as YNNKEL (reference sequence). The length of the CDR3 is 14 residues. J lost 5 bases, V lost 4 bases, and 7 bases had no gene match. CDR3 sequence (DNA): TGTGCCAGCAGCCCCCGGGGGGGCCTCCACGAGCAGTACTTC. This gives the protein CASSPRGGLHEQYF.

This sequence joins TRBV19 and TRBJ1-2; 9 bases line up with TRBD1. Germline trimming cut 4 bases from V and 1 base from J; bases unmatched to any gene: 1. CDR3 length: 14 amino acids. The germline gives CDR1 LNHDA, CDR2 SQIVND (reference sequence). In DNA form, the CDR3 reads TGTGCCAGTAGTAGGACAGGGGATAACTATGGCTACACCTTC. This encodes CASSRTGDNYGYTF.

This clonotype was picked up a small number of times. The chain couples TRBV18 to TRBJ1-5; D unresolved. Germline V gene lookup returns CDR1 KGHSH and CDR2 LQKENI. The CDR3 totals 12 residues. Between the trimmed V and J ends, which lost 0 bases and 7 bases, there was a span of 4 bases. In nucleotides, the CDR3 is TGTGCCAGCTCACCACCGGGGCAGCCCCAGCATTTT. This translates into CASSPPGQPQHF.

The sample holds one count of this clonotype. Written as DNA, the CDR3 is TGTGCCAGCAGCCCTAGGGGACAGGGGGTAAACACCGGGGAGCTGTTTTTT. Amino acid sequence: CASSPRGQGVNTGELFF. This chain joins TRBV7-8 and TRBJ2-2, with 11 nucleotides matching TRBD1. This CDR3 contains 17 residues. The junction had 7 bases not matched to a gene; V was cut back by 5 bases and J by 2 bases. Germline CDR1 and CDR2: SGHVS and FQNEAQ.